Shown below are 15 T cell receptor beta chains from a single sample sequenced in a study of blood T cell repertoires in COVID-19. Using immunoSEQ multiplex PCR, the repertoire was profiled, and TCRdb retains in-frame clones only, with some absent. In the table there are just under 80,000 clones, about four fifths of which are singletons. The material sequenced was peripheral blood. These receptors all stem from a woman in her 70s with acute or convalescent COVID-19.

This chain connects TRBV10-2 to TRBJ1-5, with D possibly matching TRBD1 (5 bases). Germline CDR1 reads WSHSY; CDR2 reads SAAADI. The CDR3 sequence is 13 residues long. Trimming cost V 5 bases and J 5 bases, with 10 bases left between them. CDR3 sequence reads: CASSTPGYQPQHF. In DNA form, the CDR3 reads TGCGCCAGCAGTACTCCAGGGTATCAGCCCCAGCATTTT.

V gene TRBV6-6 combines with J gene TRBJ1-2; 7 positions match TRBD1. Germline CDR1 is MNHNY and CDR2 is SVGAGI (reference sequence). CDR3 length: 14 residues. Germline trimming cut 6 bases from V and 3 bases from J; bases unmatched to any gene: 7. The CDR3 nucleotides are TGTGCCAGCAGATCCCGACAGGGCGACTATGGCTACACCTTC. Its protein is CASRSRQGDYGYTF.

This rearrangement joins TRBV29-1 to TRBJ2-5; 10 bases match TRBD2. The length of the CDR3 is 15 residues. V shed 6 bases and J 4 bases; nucleotides not matched to a gene: 11. Looked up from germline, CDR1 is SQVTM and CDR2 is ANQGSEA. The CDR3 DNA reads TGCAGCGTGGGGGGAGCGGGAGGGCCGTTAGAGACCCAGTACTTC. Its protein product is CSVGGAGGPLETQYF.

This chain joins TRBV7-9 and TRBJ1-4; D ambiguous. The CDR3 is 15 amino acids. Trimming cost V 4 bases and J 1 base, with 10 bases left between them. The germline V gene has CDR1 SEHNR and CDR2 FQNEAQ (reference sequence). CDR3 DNA sequence: TGTGCCAGCAGCTCCCCGAGAGTAACTAATGAAAAACTGTTTTTT. Translated: CASSSPRVTNEKLFF.

V usage is TRBV7-2 and J usage is TRBJ1-3; D is unresolved. CDR3 length: 14 amino acids. V was shortened by 5 bases and J by 4 bases, with 12 bases between the two germline ends. Per germline, CDR1 SGHTA and CDR2 FQGNSA. CDR3 nucleotides: TGTGCCAGCAGCCCCTTGATACACGGAAACACCATATATTTT. This gives the protein CASSPLIHGNTIYF.

V and J are TRBV27 and TRBJ1-2, with D possibly being TRBD1 (6 bases). The CDR3 is 16 amino acids. Germline lookup yields CDR1 MNHEY and CDR2 SMNVEV (reference sequence). Trimming shortened V by 4 bases and J by 0 bases, and 15 bases separated the two germline ends. The CDR3 is CASSSPGRGTNYGYTF. The CDR3 nucleotides are TGTGCCAGCAGTTCCCCAGGGAGGGGGACTAACTATGGCTACACCTTC.

This clone came up a few times. This sequence joins TRBV2 and TRBJ1-1, with D uncertain. The CDR3 has 13 residues. Germline CDR1 SNHLY, CDR2 FYNNEI. The V end lost 5 bases, the J end lost 1 base, and 8 bases lay between the germline ends. The CDR3 DNA is TGTGCCAGCAGTAGACTTACGAACACTGAAGCTTTCTTT. Its translation is CASSRLTNTEAFF.

This chain links TRBV4-2 with TRBJ1-6; 9 nucleotides line up with TRBD1. In germline, CDR1 is LGHNA, CDR2 YNFKEQ. The V and J ends lost 1 base and 12 bases, in that order; junction bases with no gene match: 13. This CDR3 comprises 17 residues. The chain's CDR3 is CASSQGAGTGPSRPLHF. For the CDR3, the DNA is TGTGCCAGCAGCCAAGGGGCCGGGACAGGGCCCTCTCGACCCCTCCACTTT.

The chain is built from TRBV27 and TRBJ2-3; 8 bases agree with TRBD2. CDR3 size: 15 residues. Germline lookup yields CDR1 MNHEY and CDR2 SMNVEV (reference sequence). V lost 3 bases, J lost 3 bases, and 5 bases stayed unmatched. CDR3 bases: TGTGCCAGCAGTTTGTCCAGCGGGAGTACAGATACGCAGTATTTT. Protein sequence: CASSLSSGSTDTQYF.

This clone showed up just a few times. The gene calls are TRBV18 and TRBJ2-1; 12 bases align to TRBD2. CDR3 length: 17 residues. V lost 1 base and J lost 4; bases outside the gene matches: 5. The germline V gene encodes CDR1 KGHSH and CDR2 LQKENI. In DNA, the CDR3 is TGTGCCAGCTCACCACGGACTAGCGGGATAACGTACAATGAGCAGTTCTTC. It translates to CASSPRTSGITYNEQFF.

This chain connects TRBV5-4 to TRBJ2-5; tentatively, D is TRBD1 (6 bases). Germline V CDR1 and CDR2: SGHNT, YYREEE (reference sequence). The CDR3 has 16 residues. The V gene lost 4 bases and the J gene lost 3 bases, with 19 bases spanning the gap. The CDR3 sequence: CASSLGGQGTKETQYF. The CDR3 DNA reads TGTGCCAGCAGCCTTGGCGGGCAGGGGACGAAAGAGACCCAGTACTTC.

The rearrangement uses TRBV7-9 and TRBJ2-2, with a possible D match to TRBD2 (5 bases). There are 17 residues in the CDR3. Trimming stripped 0 bases from V and 0 bases from J, with 11 bases between. In germline, CDR1 is SEHNR, CDR2 FQNEAQ (reference sequence). The chain's CDR3 is CASSLAPMGANTGELFF. The CDR3 DNA is TGTGCCAGCAGCTTAGCCCCAATGGGAGCGAACACCGGGGAGCTGTTTTTT.

This chain connects TRBV25-1 to TRBJ2-1; TRBD2 aligns across 8 bases. Germline V CDR1 and CDR2: MGHDK, SYGVNS. This CDR3 spans 16 amino acids. The V gene end was trimmed by 9 bases and the J gene end by 3 bases; junction bases not matched to a gene: 13. CDR3 nucleotide sequence: TGTGCCAGTTTTAAAACTCGGGAGGGCGTCTACAATGAGCAGTTCTTC. It yields the protein CASFKTREGVYNEQFF.

The chain carries TRBV18 and TRBJ1-1; no firm D call. The V end was cut by 3 bases, the J end by 1 base, with 6 bases between. The CDR3 is 13 amino acids. Per the germline V gene, CDR1 is KGHSH and CDR2 is LQKENI. The CDR3 reads CASSPEENTEAFF. CDR3 DNA sequence: TGTGCCAGCTCACCGGAGGAGAACACTGAAGCTTTCTTT. The full variable domain, rest sourced from reference TRBV18 and TRBJ1-1, is NAGVMQNPRHLVRRRGQEARLRCSPMKGHSHVYWYRQLPEEGLKFMVYLQKENIIDESGMPKERFSAEFPKEGPSILRIQQVVRGDSAAYFCASSPEENTEAFFGQGTRLTVV.

V and J are TRBV6-5 and TRBJ1-6, with D tentatively TRBD1 (6 bases). Germline loops: CDR1 MNHEY, CDR2 SVGAGI. V shed 5 bases and J shed 9 bases, with 17 bases lying between them. The CDR3 extends over 15 amino acids. CDR3 in amino acids: CASSNLGGAGSPLHF. CDR3 nucleotides: TGTGCCAGCAGTAACCTCGGGGGGGCGGGTTCACCCCTCCACTTT.